This T cell receptor (beta chain) was recovered during a study of beta chain features in type 1 diabetes. This CDR3 has 14 amino acids. The entirety of the isolated RNA underwent reverse transcription, so expressed TCRB transcripts were sequenced. Samples of naive, central memory and regulatory T cells yielded a mean of around 4 million reads. Data came from immunoSEQ multiplex PCR; TCRdb stores just in-frame clones and leaves some out. The sample records hundreds of thousands of clones, approximately 10% being singletons. This clone occurred a few times. Its matching antigen is unknown. Overall study findings and caveats: A moderate, significant TCRB CDR3 shortening appeared in type 1 diabetes across four CD4+ subsets. In comparison with healthy donors, patients had naive, central memory and Treg TCRB repertoires that appeared more similar.

The genes are TRBV1 and TRBJ1-2. TRBV1 is tagged as a pseudogene. Sequencing used naive CD4+ T cells from blood. The TCR was taken from a man younger than 40 with type 1 diabetes. The CDR3 nucleotides read TGCACCAGCAGCCAAGACCTCCGGAACTATGGCTACACCTTC. This translates into CTSSQDLRNYGYTF.